What follows are 17 T cell receptor beta chains derived from one specimen sequenced in a study of CXCR3 chemokines and chemotherapy response in bladder cancer. TCRdb used MiXCR to reprocess the PCR reads, holding one entry per CDR3 protein. The profile shows around 13,000 distinct CDR3 sequences, around an eighth of them singletons. This specimen was collected from a patient whose treatment included neoadjuvant chemotherapy. Every receptor here comes from a human donor with bladder cancer that did not respond to neoadjuvant chemotherapy.

Many counts were recorded for this clonotype. This rearrangement joins TRBV7-2 to TRBJ1-2; D is undetermined. The germline V and J ends were trimmed by 6 bases and 4 bases, with 12 bases remaining between them. The CDR3 has 13 residues. In germline, CDR1 is SGHTA, CDR2 FQGNSA. As DNA, the CDR3 is TGTGCCAGCAGAAATGACGTTGGCTATGGCTACACCTTC. This encodes CASRNDVGYGYTF.

The chain combines TRBV12-3 or TRBV12-4 with TRBJ2-1, with no clear D. V lost 5 bases to trimming and J lost 8 bases, with 7 bases between them. There are 11 residues in the CDR3. CDR3 residues: CASSAFDEQFF. DNA for the CDR3: TGTGCCAGCAGTGCCTTCGATGAGCAGTTCTTC.

This clonotype was seen many times. The V gene is TRBV19, the J gene TRBJ1-1, with D possibly being TRBD1 (6 bases). Germline assignment: CDR1 LNHDA and CDR2 SQIVND (reference sequence). Deletions cut 10 bases from V and 3 bases from J, with 24 bases between. The CDR3 is 16 residues long. This CDR3 is CATLGGPRLGYTEAFF. CDR3 nucleotides: TGTGCCACCCTAGGGGGACCTAGGCTCGGGTACACTGAAGCTTTCTTT.

This clonotype is classed as medium-sized. This rearrangement joins TRBV6-1 to TRBJ1-1, with D perhaps matching TRBD1 (6 bases). Per the germline V gene, CDR1 is MNHNS and CDR2 is SASEGT. The CDR3 sequence is 16 residues long. V lost 6 bases and J 5 bases, leaving 22 bases between the germline ends. CDR3: CASRALVSGAGTEAFF. In DNA, the CDR3 is TGTGCCAGCAGGGCGCTAGTGTCGGGGGCGGGAACTGAAGCTTTCTTT.

This clonotype was counted ten times or more. The chain employs TRBV6-5 and TRBJ1-1; D not certain. This CDR3 has 12 amino acids. V lost 6 bases, J lost 4 bases, and 9 bases lay in between. Germline values: CDR1 MNHEY, CDR2 SVGAGI. The chain's CDR3 is CASSSSGTEAFF. CDR3 in DNA: TGTGCCAGCAGCTCGTCGGGCACTGAAGCTTTCTTT.

This clonotype showed up just a few times. V gene TRBV20-1 combines with J gene TRBJ1-2, with D possibly TRBD1 on 6 matching bases. This CDR3 comprises 13 residues. Trimming cost V 2 bases and J 5 bases, with 12 bases left between them. Germline V gives CDR1 DFQATT, CDR2 SNEGSKA (reference sequence). The CDR3 coding sequence is TGCAGTGCTAGAACTGAGGGGGGATATGGCTACACCTTC. Translating gives CSARTEGGYGYTF.

With regard to this clonotype: Possible read error: a much larger clone is one base away. The genes are TRBV30 and TRBJ1-6; D gene ambiguous. Looked up from germline, CDR1 is GTSNPN and CDR2 is SVGIG (reference sequence). CDR3 length: 12 residues. DNA of the CDR3: TGTGCCTGGAGTTCTTATAATTCAGCCCTCCACTTT. Translated, it gives CAWSSYNSALHF. Full variable domain (outside the CDR3, taken from reference TRBV30 and TRBJ1-6): SQTIHQWPATLVQPVGSPLSLECTVEGTSNPNLYWYRQAAGRGLQLLFYSVGIGQISSEVPQNLSASRPQDRQFILSSKKLLLSDSGFYLCAWSSYNSALHFGNGTRLTVT.

This clonotype was observed a handful of times. The rearrangement joins TRBV29-1 to TRBJ2-7; D may be TRBD2 (7 bases). The germline V gene encodes CDR1 SQVTM and CDR2 ANQGSEA. The ends were cut back, 4 bases at V and 0 bases at J, with 19 bases in the middle. The CDR3 contains 16 residues. CDR3 sequence: CSVVGGARGSSYEQYF. In DNA, the CDR3 is TGCAGCGTTGTGGGGGGGGCACGCGGGAGCTCCTACGAGCAGTACTTC.

The chain recombines TRBV12-3 or TRBV12-4 with TRBJ1-3; TRBD1 agrees at 8 bases. The CDR3 is made up of 15 amino acids. V shed 5 bases, J shed 4 bases, and the junction held 7 bases outside the gene matches. This chain's CDR3 is CASSLQGARGNTIYF. CDR3 nucleotides: TGTGCCAGCAGTCTTCAGGGGGCGCGGGGAAACACCATATATTTT.

There are many counts of this clonotype. The genes are TRBV24-1 and TRBJ2-2, with 10 bases aligning to TRBD1. Germline V CDR1 and CDR2: KGHDR, SFDVKD. V lost 3 bases, J lost 3 bases, and 3 bases stayed unmatched. The CDR3 contains 16 residues. CDR3 coding DNA: TGTGCCACCAGTGATGCCGGGACAGGGGACACCGGGGAGCTGTTTTTT. Protein sequence: CATSDAGTGDTGELFF.

In this sample, this clonotype turned up many times. This chain connects TRBV5-6 to TRBJ1-2, with a possible D match to TRBD1 (6 bases). Deletions cut 4 bases from V and 6 bases from J, with 16 bases between. The CDR3 extends over 14 amino acids. Per germline, CDR1 SGHDT and CDR2 YYEEEE. In DNA form, the CDR3 reads TGTGCCAGCAGCCCCTGGTCAGGGGCTCATGGCTACACCTTC. This sequence encodes CASSPWSGAHGYTF.

The rearrangement links TRBV7-9 to TRBJ2-7; TRBD2 matches at 12 bases. This CDR3 is built from 16 residues. CDR1 is SEHNR and CDR2 is FQNEAQ in the germline V gene (reference sequence). Germline trimming cut 5 bases from V and 7 bases from J; bases unmatched to any gene: 12. CDR3 amino acids: CASSTITSGRFWEQYF. Here the CDR3 DNA reads TGTGCCAGCAGCACAATTACTAGCGGGAGGTTTTGGGAGCAGTACTTC.

J is TRBJ1-1 and V is TRBV27; D gene unclear. V gave up 6 bases and J gave up 1 base, with 3 bases separating them. CDR1 is MNHEY, CDR2 SMNVEV, per germline (reference sequence). The CDR3 consists of 11 residues. CDR3 amino acids: CASRANTEAFF. The CDR3 bases are TGTGCCAGCAGGGCGAACACTGAAGCTTTCTTT.

At least ten counts were recorded for this clonotype. This CDR3 is CASRPGTPRDGYTF. In nucleotides, the CDR3 is TGTGCCAGCAGACCGGGAACTCCGAGGGATGGCTACACCTTC. This chain connects TRBV6-5 to TRBJ1-2; D gene unclear. CDR3 length equals 14 residues. CDR1 is MNHEY, CDR2 SVGAGI, per germline. Trimming cost V 6 bases and J 6 bases, with 17 bases left between them.

Many counts were recorded for this clonotype. V is TRBV19 and J is TRBJ1-5; 8 nucleotides agree with TRBD1. This CDR3 spans 16 amino acids. Per the germline V gene, CDR1 is LNHDA and CDR2 is SQIVND (reference sequence). V lost 4 bases, J lost 9 bases, and 14 bases stayed unmatched. The CDR3 DNA reads TGTGCCAGTAGTACACGCGCGACAGGGGCAGATCGGCCCCAGCATTTT. Encoded protein: CASSTRATGADRPQHF.

This clonotype was observed many times. J is TRBJ1-2 and V is TRBV29-1; a possible D gene is TRBD1 (5 bases). This CDR3 has 16 residues. CDR1 and CDR2 (germline): SQVTM, ANQGSEA. Trimming shortened V by 6 bases and J by 2 bases, and 22 bases separated the two germline ends. CDR3 loop: CSVSAQDGRDNYGYTF. The CDR3 DNA is TGCAGCGTCTCCGCCCAGGATGGACGGGACAACTATGGCTACACCTTC. Variable domain in full (rest from reference TRBV29-1 and TRBJ1-2): SAVISQKPSRDICQRGTSLTIQCQVDSQVTMMFWYRQQPGQSLTLIATANQGSEATYESGFVIDKFPISRPNLTFSTLTVSNMSPEDSSIYLCSVSAQDGRDNYGYTFGSGTRLTVV.

This chain connects TRBV30 to TRBJ1-6; D uncertain. Germline V gene sequence: CDR1 GTSNPN, CDR2 SVGIG (reference sequence). The ends were cut back, 3 bases at V and 6 bases at J, with 9 bases in the middle. The CDR3 has 13 amino acids. The CDR3 DNA follows: TGTGCCTGGAGCCCGGTGGGTAATTCACCCCTCCACTTT. It codes for CAWSPVGNSPLHF. Full variable domain (outside the CDR3, taken from reference TRBV30 and TRBJ1-6): SQTIHQWPATLVQPVGSPLSLECTVEGTSNPNLYWYRQAAGRGLQLLFYSVGIGQISSEVPQNLSASRPQDRQFILSSKKLLLSDSGFYLCAWSPVGNSPLHFGNGTRLTVT.